This TCR beta chain was sequenced during a study of circulating and synovial CD4+ cells in juvenile arthritis. Sequenced samples came from active juvenile idiopathic arthritis patients. Sequencing was performed with immunoSEQ multiplex PCR; in TCRdb, only in-frame clones are kept and a portion is missing. The sample lists about 32,000 clones, about 93% occurring once. Looked up from germline, CDR1 is GTSNPN and CDR2 is SVGIG (reference sequence). Losses at the gene ends were 1 base for V and 5 bases for J; bases not matched to a gene: 7. The CDR3 sequence is 15 residues long. The genes are TRBV30 and TRBJ1-2; TRBD1 matches at 10 bases. Sample: CD4+ T cells from blood. The TCR was taken from a human donor with juvenile idiopathic arthritis. This CDR3 is CAWSAWTGGRYGYTF. The CDR3 nucleotides are TGTGCCTGGAGTGCCTGGACAGGGGGGAGGTATGGCTACACCTTC.